The next 10 T cell receptor beta chains were all read from a single sample in a study of blood T cell repertoires in COVID-19 (dated by TCRdb to about 2020). The library was generated by the immunoSEQ multiplex PCR assay. TCRdb stores this immuneACCESS table with in-frame sequences only. Part of the clones is absent; in the studies checked, under half of the shortfall reflects unresolved V genes, and no reason is known for the rest. The sample table lists just over 150,000 clones, around 89% of them with a count of one. The top ten clonotypes cover roughly 15% of the sample. Sequenced sample: peripheral blood. These receptors were obtained from a woman in her thirties or forties with acute or convalescent COVID-19.

This rearrangement joins TRBV5-1 to TRBJ1-2, with D possibly being TRBD1 (6 bases). The germline V gene has CDR1 SGHRS and CDR2 YFSETQ. Trimming left V 3 bases short and J 1 base short, with 13 bases between. The length of the CDR3 is 15 residues. The CDR3 protein is CASSSRTDSNYGYTF. The CDR3 DNA sequence: TGCGCCAGCAGCTCCAGGACAGATAGTAACTATGGCTACACCTTC.

This chain uses TRBV5-4 with TRBJ2-1; possible D gene TRBD2, 5 bases. The CDR3 runs to 14 residues. V lost 2 bases to trimming and J lost 8 bases, with 14 bases between them. From germline, CDR1 is SGHNT and CDR2 YYREEE (reference sequence). For the CDR3, the DNA is TGTGCCAGCAGCTTATATTTACTAGGTGATGAGCAGTTCTTC. This translates into CASSLYLLGDEQFF.

The sample holds a few counts of this clone. This chain joins TRBV2 and TRBJ1-5, with D possibly being TRBD1 (5 bases). Germline CDR1 is SNHLY and CDR2 is FYNNEI. The V gene lost 5 bases and the J gene lost 0 bases, with 8 bases spanning the gap. The CDR3 is made up of 14 amino acids. CDR3 sequence: CASSPGNSNQPQHF. CDR3 nucleotides: TGTGCCAGCAGTCCAGGGAATAGCAATCAGCCCCAGCATTTT.

The chain has TRBV5-1 and TRBJ1-6, with 7 bases lining up with TRBD1. After removal of 6 bases from V and 8 bases from J, the junction contained 8 bases not matched to a gene. This CDR3 has 14 amino acids. Germline-derived CDR1 and CDR2 are SGHRS and YFSETQ. DNA of the CDR3: TGCGCCAGCAACCTCGGGGACAGAGATTCACCCCTCCACTTT. Encoded protein: CASNLGDRDSPLHF.

Comments on this clone: Other DNA sequences in this sample translate to the same CDR3. This chain links TRBV19 with TRBJ1-1; 7 bases line up with TRBD1. Trimming took 4 bases from V and 4 from J; bases not matched to a gene: 3. Germline loops: CDR1 LNHDA, CDR2 SQIVND (reference sequence). The CDR3 consists of 13 residues. CDR3 nucleotides: TGTGCCAGTAGTACACAGGGGTTCACTGAAGCTTTCTTT. It translates to CASSTQGFTEAFF.

The chain joins TRBV27 to TRBJ2-1, with a tentative D call TRBD1 (5 bases). The V gene lost 0 bases and the J gene lost 2 bases, with 5 bases spanning the gap. The CDR3 sequence is 14 residues long. Looked up from germline, CDR1 is MNHEY and CDR2 is SMNVEV (reference sequence). The DNA for the CDR3 is TGTGCCAGCAGTTTATCGGGGCCCTACAATGAGCAGTTCTTC. Translating gives CASSLSGPYNEQFF.

This clone was counted a single time. The V gene is TRBV7-9, the J gene TRBJ2-1; 8 nucleotides match TRBD2. V trimming: 5 bases; J trimming: 2 bases; junction bases outside the gene matches: 5. This CDR3 region has 15 residues. CDR1 and CDR2 from the germline V gene are SEHNR and FQNEAQ (reference sequence). Written as DNA, the CDR3 is TGTGCCAGCAGCCTACAGGGACTAGCCTACAATGAGCAGTTCTTC. Protein: CASSLQGLAYNEQFF.

This chain connects TRBV5-6 to TRBJ1-2; D possibly corresponds to TRBD1 (6 bases). The CDR3 sequence is 16 residues long. The V gene's germline CDR1 is SGHDT and CDR2 YYEEEE. V was trimmed by 4 bases and J by 0 bases, leaving 16 bases between them. In nucleotides, the CDR3 is TGTGCCAGCAGCCCCCGGACAGCGACAACTAACTATGGCTACACCTTC. Its protein product is CASSPRTATTNYGYTF.

The J gene is TRBJ1-2, the V gene TRBV28; 9 bases map to TRBD1. CDR1 and CDR2 (germline): MDHEN, SYDVKM. With V trimmed by 5 bases and J by 8 bases, 6 bases remained unmatched. The CDR3 loop spans 13 amino acids. In DNA form, the CDR3 reads TGTGCCAGCAGTCTGTGGGACAGGGCAGGCTACACCTTC. Translating gives CASSLWDRAGYTF.

The V gene is TRBV7-9, the J gene TRBJ2-7, with 7 bases matching TRBD1. This CDR3 is 14 amino acids long. V lost 5 bases, J lost 4 bases, and 8 bases stayed unmatched. Germline CDR1 SEHNR, CDR2 FQNEAQ (reference sequence). CDR3 nucleotides: TGTGCCAGCAGCAATTACAGGGGTTCGTACGAGCAGTACTTC. Amino acid sequence: CASSNYRGSYEQYF.